The rows below give T cell receptor beta chains drawn from one sample of a study of T cell changes during pregnancy in multiple sclerosis. The repertoire was sequenced with immunoSEQ multiplex PCR; TCRdb's copy has only in-frame clones and lacks some. The data hold tens of thousands of clones, with roughly 89% observed a single time. The starting material was CD4+ T cells from peripheral blood mononuclear cells, obtained in the first trimester of pregnancy. The receptors were gathered from a female donor in good health, enrolled as a control in a pregnancy study. CDR3s include the opening cysteine and the closing phenylalanine or tryptophan. Each record gives: J gene, V gene, D gene, CDR3 DNA, CDR3 protein. The D gene is left open where the match is weak.

j_call: TRBJ2-3; v_call: TRBV7-2; d_call: TRBD2; cdr3_nt: TGTGCCAGCAGCTTAGCGACGGGACTAGCCTCAGATACGCAGTATTTT; cdr3_aa: CASSLATGLASDTQYF
j_call: TRBJ2-2; v_call: TRBV7-2; d_call: -; cdr3_nt: TGTGCCAGCAGCTTAGACTGGAACACCGGGGAGCTGTTTTTT; cdr3_aa: CASSLDWNTGELFF
j_call: TRBJ1-1; v_call: TRBV5-1; d_call: -; cdr3_nt: TGCGCCAGCAGCGACCACGGGGGGAACACTGAAGCTTTCTTT; cdr3_aa: CASSDHGGNTEAFF
j_call: TRBJ2-7; v_call: TRBV4-1; d_call: TRBD2; cdr3_nt: TGCGCCAGCAGCCAAGATACTAGCGGGGGTAACGAGCAGTACTTC; cdr3_aa: CASSQDTSGGNEQYF
j_call: TRBJ2-5; v_call: TRBV4-1; d_call: -; cdr3_nt: TGCGCCAGCAGCCGAGGCAGGGAAGGTGAGACCCAGTACTTC; cdr3_aa: CASSRGREGETQYF
j_call: TRBJ2-5; v_call: TRBV4-1; d_call: -; cdr3_nt: TGCGCCAGCAGCCTCGTGGCGGGGGCCGGCGAGACCCAGTACTTC; cdr3_aa: CASSLVAGAGETQYF
j_call: TRBJ1-1; v_call: TRBV4-1; d_call: TRBD1; cdr3_nt: TGCGCCAGCAGCCAGGAGGGACAGATCGGAACTGAAGCTTTCTTT; cdr3_aa: CASSQEGQIGTEAFF
j_call: TRBJ2-7; v_call: TRBV7-9; d_call: TRBD2; cdr3_nt: TGTGCCAGCAGCGGGAGGGTCCGCGGAGAGCAGTACTTC; cdr3_aa: CASSGRVRGEQYF
j_call: TRBJ2-1; v_call: TRBV7-6; d_call: -; cdr3_nt: TGTGCCAGCAGCTTAGTCTCCACAGGGAGTTATGGGAATGAGCAGTTCTTC; cdr3_aa: CASSLVSTGSYGNEQFF
j_call: TRBJ2-1; v_call: TRBV10-3; d_call: TRBD2; cdr3_nt: TGTGCCATCAGTGATTGGCTAGCGGGAGTTGAGCAGTTCTTC; cdr3_aa: CAISDWLAGVEQFF
j_call: TRBJ2-3; v_call: TRBV28; d_call: -; cdr3_nt: TGTGCCAGCAGCCTAAGCAGGGGGGTCACAGATACGCAGTATTTT; cdr3_aa: CASSLSRGVTDTQYF
j_call: TRBJ2-1; v_call: TRBV29-1; d_call: TRBD2; cdr3_nt: TGCAGCGTTGACAGGGAGGGGAATGAGCAGTTCTTC; cdr3_aa: CSVDREGNEQFF
j_call: TRBJ1-6; v_call: TRBV5-4; d_call: -; cdr3_nt: TGTGCCAGCAGCTTGTATGGGGGGGGGTCTTTGGGTTCACCCCTCCACTTT; cdr3_aa: CASSLYGGGSLGSPLHF
j_call: TRBJ2-5; v_call: TRBV28; d_call: -; cdr3_nt: TGTGCCAGCAGTGCCCCGGGAAGGTTGGAGACCCAGTACTTC; cdr3_aa: CASSAPGRLETQYF